This TCR beta chain was retrieved from a study of T cell responses to AZD1222 COVID-19 vaccine. General observations from the study: Spike-specific TCR depth and breadth grew after two AZD1222 doses. Reports indicate that nearly half of spike-specific TCRs are directed at unmutated variant regions. Regions 160-218 and 743-854 held dominance among vaccine-associated CD4 TCRs, which spanned spike.

Method: immunoSEQ multiplex PCR; TCRdb's copy keeps in-frame clones and lacks some. The repertoire holds about 120,000 clones, with about 92% as singletons. As regards this clone: Its antigen is unidentified.

Sequenced here: peripheral blood, sampled on day 0 of AZD1222 vaccination. This receptor was taken from an adult in good health.

The CDR3 is CASSPGQDQPQHF. The DNA of the CDR3 is TGTGCCAGCAGCCCCGGACAGGATCAGCCCCAGCATTTT. V and J are TRBV6-5 and TRBJ1-5; TRBD1 agrees at 7 bases. This CDR3 has 13 residues. CDR1 MNHEY and CDR2 SVGAGI come from the germline V gene. After removal of 6 bases from V and 5 bases from J, the junction contained 4 bases not matched to a gene.